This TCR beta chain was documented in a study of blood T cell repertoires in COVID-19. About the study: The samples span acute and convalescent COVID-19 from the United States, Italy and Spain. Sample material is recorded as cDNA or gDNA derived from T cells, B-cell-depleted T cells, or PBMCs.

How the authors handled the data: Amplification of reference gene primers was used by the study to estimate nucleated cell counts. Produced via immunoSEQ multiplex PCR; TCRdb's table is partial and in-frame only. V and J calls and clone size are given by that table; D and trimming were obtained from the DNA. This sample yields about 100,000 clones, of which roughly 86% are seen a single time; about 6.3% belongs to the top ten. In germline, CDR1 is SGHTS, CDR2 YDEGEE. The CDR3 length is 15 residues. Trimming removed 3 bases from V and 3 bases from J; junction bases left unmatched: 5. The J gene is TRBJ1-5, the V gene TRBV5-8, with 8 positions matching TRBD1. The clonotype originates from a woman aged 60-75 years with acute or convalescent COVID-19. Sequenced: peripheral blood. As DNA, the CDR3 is TGTGCCAGCAGCTCCCGGGACAGGCACAATCAGCCCCAGCATTTT. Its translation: CASSSRDRHNQPQHF.